A single sample is the source of the 14 T cell receptor beta chains below, sequenced in a study of CD8 T cells in ankylosing spondylitis. Whole-study findings and limits: What appeared characteristic of ankylosing spondylitis blood was a TCR beta motif of under 10 highly homologous variants.

These receptors lack a known antigen. From the 5' RACE reads, TCRdb called clonotypes with MiXCR, one entry per CDR3 protein. The data show fewer than 550,000 distinct CDR3 sequences, 5.3% seen once. The material sequenced was blood, either unsorted or a sorted T cell fraction (not recorded which). The receptors come from a male donor with ankylosing spondylitis.

This clonotype was counted a few times. The CDR3 coding sequence is TGCGCCAGCAGCCAATTTACCGCGGGTAGTAGCGGGAGAACCCTTGGCTACGAGCAGTACTTC. This gives the protein CASSQFTAGSSGRTLGYEQYF. The genes are TRBV4-1 and TRBJ2-7; 9 positions match TRBD2. Germline V CDR1 and CDR2: MGHRA, YSYEKL. The CDR3 is 21 amino acids. V trimming: 2 bases; J trimming: 3 bases; junction bases outside the gene matches: 23.

In its sample, this clonotype was seen many times. The chain employs TRBV5-1 and TRBJ2-7; possibly TRBD1 for D (5 bases). Germline lookup yields CDR1 SGHRS and CDR2 YFSETQ. V gave up 2 bases and J gave up 2 bases, with 11 bases separating them. The CDR3 length is 14 residues. The CDR3 DNA reads as TGCGCCAGCAGCTTTTGGGGCGAGGCCTACGAGCAGTACTTC. Translated: CASSFWGEAYEQYF.

The table lists this clonotype with many counts. The chain employs TRBV20-1 and TRBJ2-5, with D uncertain. This CDR3 contains 13 residues. With 6 bases removed from V and 2 bases from J, the gap between germline ends came to 13 bases. CDR1 DFQATT and CDR2 SNEGSKA come from the germline V gene (reference sequence). Here the CDR3 DNA reads TGCAGTGCCGATCAAGGTATTCAAGAGACCCAGTACTTC. Translating gives CSADQGIQETQYF.

This clonotype has a handful of counts. This rearrangement joins TRBV28 to TRBJ1-5, with D perhaps matching TRBD1 (5 bases). CDR1 is MDHEN, CDR2 SYDVKM, per germline. The CDR3 contains 17 residues. Trimming removed 2 bases from V and 0 bases from J, with 14 bases in between. The CDR3 sequence: CASSLRSGVYSNQPQHF. CDR3 nucleotides: TGTGCCAGCAGTTTAAGGTCGGGGGTCTATAGCAATCAGCCCCAGCATTTT.

The table lists this clonotype with many counts. The CDR3 DNA reads TGTGCCATCAGTGCCGGACCCGCAGGGAGCGGCTATGGCTACACCTTC. Translating it yields CAISAGPAGSGYGYTF. V is TRBV10-3 and J is TRBJ1-2; D might be TRBD1 (5 bases). The CDR3 length is 16 residues. The germline gives CDR1 ENHRY, CDR2 SYGVKD. The V and J ends lost 4 bases and 4 bases respectively, with 19 bases between them.

This clonotype occurred many times. The chain carries TRBV18 and TRBJ2-3, with 10 bases matching TRBD2. The germline gives CDR1 KGHSH, CDR2 LQKENI. Germline trimming cut 6 bases from V and 6 bases from J; bases unmatched to any gene: 3. This CDR3 has 13 residues. DNA for the CDR3: TGTGCCAGCTCTCCGGGACTAGCGGATACGCAGTATTTT. Amino acids: CASSPGLADTQYF.

This clonotype was detected many times. V is TRBV28 and J is TRBJ2-2; 10 nucleotides match TRBD1. Germline V lookup: CDR1 MDHEN, CDR2 SYDVKM. The J segment lost 9 bases and the V segment lost 10 bases, leaving 8 bases of the junction unmatched. There are 13 residues in the CDR3. The CDR3 protein is CATYRDRGRELFF. CDR3 coding DNA: TGTGCCACCTATCGGGACAGGGGACGGGAGCTGTTTTTT. The full variable domain, with the rest looked up from reference TRBV28 and TRBJ2-2, is DVKVTQSSRYLVKRTGEKVFLECVQDMDHENMFWYRQDPGLGLRLIYFSYDVKMKEKGDIPEGYSVSREKKERFSLILESASTNQTSMYLCATYRDRGRELFFGEGSRLTVL.

This clonotype was counted at least ten times. The chain links TRBV6-5 to TRBJ1-1; possibly TRBD1 for D (5 bases). Germline CDR1 is MNHEY and CDR2 is SVGAGI. V was clipped by 0 bases and J by 4 bases, with 6 bases between them. CDR3 length: 13 amino acids. The CDR3 DNA reads TGTGCCAGCAGTTACTCGGGGGGCACTGAAGCTTTCTTT. Translating gives CASSYSGGTEAFF.

V is TRBV28 and J is TRBJ1-5, with D maybe TRBD1 (5 bases). Germline V gene lookup returns CDR1 MDHEN and CDR2 SYDVKM. Trimming left V 1 base short and J 6 bases short, with 16 bases between. This CDR3 contains 16 residues. Here the CDR3 DNA reads TGTGCCAGCAGTTTATTGGGTGGGGCGCATGGTCAGCCCCAGCATTTT. This gives the protein CASSLLGGAHGQPQHF. The full variable domain, rest sourced from reference TRBV28 and TRBJ1-5, is DVKVTQSSRYLVKRTGEKVFLECVQDMDHENMFWYRQDPGLGLRLIYFSYDVKMKEKGDIPEGYSVSREKKERFSLILESASTNQTSMYLCASSLLGGAHGQPQHFGDGTRLSIL.

This sequence joins TRBV5-1 and TRBJ1-1; no reliable D call. The V gene lost 5 bases and the J gene lost 0 bases, with 8 bases spanning the gap. Looked up from germline, CDR1 is SGHRS and CDR2 is YFSETQ. This CDR3 has 13 residues. The CDR3 DNA reads as TGCGCCAGCAGGAGTCTTTTGAACACTGAAGCTTTCTTT. Encoded protein: CASRSLLNTEAFF.

This clonotype has ten or more counts. Here the CDR3 DNA reads TGTGCCAGCAGCCTGGGCCCGGGACCCCAAGAGACCCAGTACTTC. This gives the protein CASSLGPGPQETQYF. The chain combines TRBV5-6 with TRBJ2-5; D possibly uses TRBD1 or TRBD2 (5 bases each). This CDR3 spans 15 amino acids. With 4 bases removed from V and 1 base from J, the gap between germline ends came to 14 bases. Germline V gene data show CDR1 as SGHDT and CDR2 as YYEEEE.

This clonotype occurred many times. The rearrangement uses TRBV12-3 or TRBV12-4 and TRBJ1-6; D may be TRBD1 (6 bases). CDR3 length: 15 residues. With 6 bases removed from V and 10 bases from J, the gap between germline ends came to 19 bases. The CDR3 nucleotides are TGTGCCAGCAGCCTGAGTAGGGGGGCAAGGTCACCCCTCCACTTT. It encodes CASSLSRGARSPLHF.

The chain combines TRBV7-9 with TRBJ2-1; D is possibly TRBD2 (5 bases). V was cut by 1 base and J by 5 bases, with 12 bases left in between. Germline CDR1 is SEHNR and CDR2 is FQNEAQ (reference sequence). The CDR3 consists of 15 residues. The CDR3 here is CASSLGGRINNEQFF. The CDR3 region has the DNA TGTGCCAGCAGCTTAGGCGGGCGGATAAACAATGAGCAGTTCTTC.

This clonotype was seen repeatedly, ten times or more. The gene calls are TRBV28 and TRBJ2-7; 7 bases are shared with TRBD1. Germline lookup yields CDR1 MDHEN and CDR2 SYDVKM. The CDR3 length is 13 residues. With V trimmed by 3 bases and J by 5 bases, 4 bases remained unmatched. The DNA for the CDR3 is TGTGCCAGCAGTTTGTGGGGACAGCACGAGCAGTACTTC. It encodes CASSLWGQHEQYF.